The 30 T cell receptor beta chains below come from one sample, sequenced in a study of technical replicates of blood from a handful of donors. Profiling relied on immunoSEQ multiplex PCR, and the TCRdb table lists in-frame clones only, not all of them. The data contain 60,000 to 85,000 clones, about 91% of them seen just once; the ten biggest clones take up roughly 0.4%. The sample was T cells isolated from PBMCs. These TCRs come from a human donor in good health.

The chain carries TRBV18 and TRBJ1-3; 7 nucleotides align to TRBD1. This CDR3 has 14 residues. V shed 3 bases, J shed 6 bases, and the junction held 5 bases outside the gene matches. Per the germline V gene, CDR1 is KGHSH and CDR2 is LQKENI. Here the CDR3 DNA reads TGTGCCAGCTCACCCCCGGGACAGTTAAACACCATATATTTT. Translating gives CASSPPGQLNTIYF.

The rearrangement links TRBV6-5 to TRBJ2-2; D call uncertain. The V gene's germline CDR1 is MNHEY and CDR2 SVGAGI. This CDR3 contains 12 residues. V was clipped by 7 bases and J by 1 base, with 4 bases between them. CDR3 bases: TGTGCCAGCACTATGAACACCGGGGAGCTGTTTTTT. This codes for CASTMNTGELFF.

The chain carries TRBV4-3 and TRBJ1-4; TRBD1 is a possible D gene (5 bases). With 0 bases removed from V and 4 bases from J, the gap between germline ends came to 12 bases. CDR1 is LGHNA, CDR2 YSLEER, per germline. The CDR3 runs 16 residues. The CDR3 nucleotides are TGCGCCAGCAGCCAAGATGACGGCAGGGTTAATGAAAAACTGTTTTTT. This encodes CASSQDDGRVNEKLFF.

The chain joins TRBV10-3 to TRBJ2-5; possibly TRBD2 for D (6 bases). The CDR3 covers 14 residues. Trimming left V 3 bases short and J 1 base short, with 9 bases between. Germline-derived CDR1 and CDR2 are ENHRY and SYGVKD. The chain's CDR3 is CAISEGTSQETQYF. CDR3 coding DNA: TGTGCCATCAGTGAAGGGACTTCCCAAGAGACCCAGTACTTC.

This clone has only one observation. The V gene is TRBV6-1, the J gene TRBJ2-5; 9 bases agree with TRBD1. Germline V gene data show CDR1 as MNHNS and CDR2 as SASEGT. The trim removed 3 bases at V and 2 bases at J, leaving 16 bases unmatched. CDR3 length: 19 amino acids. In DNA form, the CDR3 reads TGTGCCAGCAGTGACCACAGGGGGCTCGGTCCGGATCTGCAAGAGACCCAGTACTTC. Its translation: CASSDHRGLGPDLQETQYF.

This chain's CDR3 is CASSLTDRVVGELFF. The CDR3 DNA reads as TGTGCCAGCAGCTTAACCGACAGGGTTGTCGGGGAGCTGTTTTTT. V is TRBV5-6 and J is TRBJ2-2, with 7 bases fitting TRBD1. The CDR3 consists of 15 residues. The germline gives CDR1 SGHDT, CDR2 YYEEEE. J lost 7 bases, V lost 2 bases, and 8 bases had no gene match.

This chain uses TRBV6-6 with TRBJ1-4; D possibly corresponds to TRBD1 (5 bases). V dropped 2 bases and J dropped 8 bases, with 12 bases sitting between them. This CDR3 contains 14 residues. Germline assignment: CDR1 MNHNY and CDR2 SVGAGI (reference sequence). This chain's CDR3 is CASSYMEGQEKLFF. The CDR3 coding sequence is TGTGCCAGCAGTTACATGGAGGGGCAAGAAAAACTGTTTTTT.

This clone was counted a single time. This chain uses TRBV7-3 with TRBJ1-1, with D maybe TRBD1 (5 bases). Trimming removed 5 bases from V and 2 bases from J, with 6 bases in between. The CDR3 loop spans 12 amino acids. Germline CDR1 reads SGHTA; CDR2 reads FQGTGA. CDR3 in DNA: TGTGCCAGCAGCGACAGAAACACTGAAGCTTTCTTT. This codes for CASSDRNTEAFF. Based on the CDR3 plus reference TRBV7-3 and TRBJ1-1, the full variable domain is GAGVSQTPSNKVTEKGKYVELRCDPISGHTALYWYRQSLGQGPEFLIYFQGTGAADDSGLPNDRFFAVRPEGSVSTLKIQRTERGDSAVYLCASSDRNTEAFFGQGTRLTVV.

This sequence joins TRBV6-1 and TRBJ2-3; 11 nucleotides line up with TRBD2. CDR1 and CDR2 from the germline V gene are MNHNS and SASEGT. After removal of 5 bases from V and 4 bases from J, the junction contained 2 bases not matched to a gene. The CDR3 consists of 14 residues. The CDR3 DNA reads TGTGCCAGCAGTATTAGCGGGGGGGCAGATACGCAGTATTTT. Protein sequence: CASSISGGADTQYF.

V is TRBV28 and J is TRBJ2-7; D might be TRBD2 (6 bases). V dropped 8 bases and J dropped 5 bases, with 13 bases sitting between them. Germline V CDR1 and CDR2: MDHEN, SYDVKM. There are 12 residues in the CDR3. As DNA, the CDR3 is TGTGCCAGCGAAAAGACGGGAGACGAGCAGTACTTC. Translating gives CASEKTGDEQYF.

The CDR3 reads CAGGQDNTEAFF. CDR3 DNA: TGTGCCGGAGGACAGGATAACACTGAAGCTTTCTTT. The rearrangement links TRBV30 to TRBJ1-1; 7 positions agree with TRBD1. The CDR3 runs to 12 residues. V shed 8 bases and J 2 bases; nucleotides not matched to a gene: 5. Germline loops: CDR1 GTSNPN, CDR2 SVGIG (reference sequence).

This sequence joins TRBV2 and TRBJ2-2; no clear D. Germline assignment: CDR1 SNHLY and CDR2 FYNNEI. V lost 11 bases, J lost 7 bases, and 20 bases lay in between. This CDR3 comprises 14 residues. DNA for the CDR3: TGTGCCTGTTGGCTGGCAGATGCAGGCGGGGAGCTGTTTTTT. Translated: CACWLADAGGELFF.

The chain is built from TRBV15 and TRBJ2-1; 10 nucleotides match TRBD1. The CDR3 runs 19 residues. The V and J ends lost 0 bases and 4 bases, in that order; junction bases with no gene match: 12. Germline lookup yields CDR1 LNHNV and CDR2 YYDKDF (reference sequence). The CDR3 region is CATSRDPLWTGGNYNEQFF. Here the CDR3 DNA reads TGTGCCACCAGCAGAGATCCCCTTTGGACAGGGGGGAATTACAATGAGCAGTTCTTC.

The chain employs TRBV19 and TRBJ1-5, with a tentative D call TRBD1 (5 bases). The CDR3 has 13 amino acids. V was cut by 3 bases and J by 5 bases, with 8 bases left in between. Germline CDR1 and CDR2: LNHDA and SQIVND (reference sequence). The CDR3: CASSIREDQPQHF. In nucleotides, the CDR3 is TGTGCCAGTAGTATCAGGGAGGATCAGCCCCAGCATTTT. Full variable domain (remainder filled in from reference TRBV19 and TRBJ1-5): DGGITQSPKYLFRKEGQNVTLSCEQNLNHDAMYWYRQDPGQGLRLIYYSQIVNDFQKGDIAEGYSVSREKKESFPLTVTSAQKNPTAFYLCASSIREDQPQHFGDGTRLSIL.

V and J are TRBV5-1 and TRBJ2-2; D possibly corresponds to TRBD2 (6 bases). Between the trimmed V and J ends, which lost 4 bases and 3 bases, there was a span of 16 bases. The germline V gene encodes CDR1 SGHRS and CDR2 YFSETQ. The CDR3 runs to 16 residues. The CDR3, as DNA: TGCGCCAGCAGCCCCGGTATTAGCGGTTACACCGGGGAGCTGTTTTTT. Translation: CASSPGISGYTGELFF.

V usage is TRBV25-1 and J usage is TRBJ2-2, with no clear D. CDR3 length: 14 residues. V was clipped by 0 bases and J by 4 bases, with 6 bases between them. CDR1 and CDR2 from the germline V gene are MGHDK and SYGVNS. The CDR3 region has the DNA TGTGCCAGCAGTGAATATTTTAGCACCGGGGAGCTGTTTTTT. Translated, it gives CASSEYFSTGELFF. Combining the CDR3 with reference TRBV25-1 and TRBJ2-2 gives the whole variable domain EADIYQTPRYLVIGTGKKITLECSQTMGHDKMYWYQQDPGMELHLIHYSYGVNSTEKGDLSSESTVSRIRTEHFPLTLESARPSHTSQYLCASSEYFSTGELFFGEGSRLTVL.

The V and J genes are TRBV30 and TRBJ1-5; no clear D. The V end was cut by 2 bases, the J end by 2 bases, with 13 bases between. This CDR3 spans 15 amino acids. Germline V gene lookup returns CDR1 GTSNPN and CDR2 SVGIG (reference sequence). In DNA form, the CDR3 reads TGTGCCTGGAGTATTCGGGGATGGGGCAATCAGCCCCAGCATTTT. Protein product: CAWSIRGWGNQPQHF.

This CDR3 reads CASSQAYPTGTGNLDYTF. CDR3 DNA: TGCGCCAGCAGCCAAGCCTACCCTACCGGGACAGGGAATCTTGACTACACCTTC. The rearrangement joins TRBV4-3 to TRBJ1-2, with 9 bases aligning to TRBD1. The CDR3 covers 18 residues. Germline trimming cut 1 base from V and 10 bases from J; bases unmatched to any gene: 19. Germline loops: CDR1 LGHNA, CDR2 YSLEER.

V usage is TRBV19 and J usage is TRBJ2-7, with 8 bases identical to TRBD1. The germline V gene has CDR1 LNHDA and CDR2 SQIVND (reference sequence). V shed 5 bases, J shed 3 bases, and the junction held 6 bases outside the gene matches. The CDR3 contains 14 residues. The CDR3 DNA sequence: TGTGCCAGTAGTCTCGGGACAGGAGGCTACGAGCAGTACTTC. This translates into CASSLGTGGYEQYF.

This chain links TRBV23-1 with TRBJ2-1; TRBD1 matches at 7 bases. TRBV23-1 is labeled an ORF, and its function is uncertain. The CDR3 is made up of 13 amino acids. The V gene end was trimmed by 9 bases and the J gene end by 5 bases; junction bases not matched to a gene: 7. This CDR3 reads CASPMGQNNEQFF. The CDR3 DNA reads TGCGCCAGTCCCATGGGACAGAACAATGAGCAGTTCTTC.

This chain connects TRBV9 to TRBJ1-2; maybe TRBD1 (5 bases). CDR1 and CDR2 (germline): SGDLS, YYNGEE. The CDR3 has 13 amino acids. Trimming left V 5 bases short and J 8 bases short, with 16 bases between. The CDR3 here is CASSAGGSEGYTF. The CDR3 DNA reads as TGTGCCAGCAGTGCTGGGGGGTCCGAGGGCTACACCTTC.

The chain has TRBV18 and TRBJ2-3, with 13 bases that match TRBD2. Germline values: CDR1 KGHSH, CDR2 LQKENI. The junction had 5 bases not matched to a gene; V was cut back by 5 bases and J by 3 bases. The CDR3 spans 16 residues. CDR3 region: CASSSRLAGGTDTQYF. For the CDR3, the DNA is TGTGCCAGCTCATCTCGACTAGCGGGAGGAACAGATACGCAGTATTTT.

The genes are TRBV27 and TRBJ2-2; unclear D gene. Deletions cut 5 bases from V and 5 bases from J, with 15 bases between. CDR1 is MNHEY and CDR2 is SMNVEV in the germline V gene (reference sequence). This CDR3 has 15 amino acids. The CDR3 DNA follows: TGTGCCAGCAGTCCAAACCTACTAAGGACCGGGGAGCTGTTTTTT. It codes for CASSPNLLRTGELFF.

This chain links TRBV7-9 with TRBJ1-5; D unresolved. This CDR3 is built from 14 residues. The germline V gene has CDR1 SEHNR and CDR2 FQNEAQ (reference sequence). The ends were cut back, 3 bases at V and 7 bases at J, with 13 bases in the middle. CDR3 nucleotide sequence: TGTGCCAGCAGCTTCCCCTGGGAGGCCCAGCCCCAGCATTTT. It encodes CASSFPWEAQPQHF.

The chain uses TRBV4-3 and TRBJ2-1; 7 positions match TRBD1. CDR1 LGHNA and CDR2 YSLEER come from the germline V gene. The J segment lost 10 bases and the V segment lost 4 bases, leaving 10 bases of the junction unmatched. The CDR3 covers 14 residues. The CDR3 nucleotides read TGCGCCAGCAGCCCCGGACAGGTTAGGGGAGAGCAGTTCTTC. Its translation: CASSPGQVRGEQFF.

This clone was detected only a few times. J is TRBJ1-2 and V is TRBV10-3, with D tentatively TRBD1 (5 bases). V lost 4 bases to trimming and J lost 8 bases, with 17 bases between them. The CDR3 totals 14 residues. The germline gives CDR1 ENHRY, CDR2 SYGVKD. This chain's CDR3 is CAISGQGNYGGYTF. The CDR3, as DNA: TGTGCCATCAGTGGGCAGGGAAATTATGGGGGCTACACCTTC.

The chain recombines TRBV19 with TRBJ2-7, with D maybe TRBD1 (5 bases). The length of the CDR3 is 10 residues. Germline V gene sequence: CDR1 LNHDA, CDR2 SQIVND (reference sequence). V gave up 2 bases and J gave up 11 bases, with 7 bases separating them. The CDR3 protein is CASSIRTKYF. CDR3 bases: TGTGCCAGTAGTATAAGGACAAAGTACTTC.

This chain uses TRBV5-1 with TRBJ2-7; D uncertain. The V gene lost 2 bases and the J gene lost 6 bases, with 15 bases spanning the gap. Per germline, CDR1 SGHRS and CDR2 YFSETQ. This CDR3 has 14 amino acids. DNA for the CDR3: TGCGCCAGCAGCTTCTACACCTCCGGCGGCGAGCAGTACTTC. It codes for CASSFYTSGGEQYF.

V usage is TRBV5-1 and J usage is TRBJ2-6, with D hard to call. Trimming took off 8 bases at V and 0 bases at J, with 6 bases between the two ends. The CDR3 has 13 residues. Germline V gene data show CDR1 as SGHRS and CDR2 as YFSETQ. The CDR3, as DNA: TGCGCCAGTCAACACTCTGGGGCCAACGTCCTGACTTTC. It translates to CASQHSGANVLTF.

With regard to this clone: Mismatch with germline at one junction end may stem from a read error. CDR3 sequence: CASSLIAGATLF. CDR3 DNA: TGTGCCAGCAGTCTCATAGCGGGAGCGACTCTCTTT. This sequence joins TRBV27 and TRBJ2-3, with 9 bases aligning to TRBD2. Germline-derived CDR1 and CDR2 are MNHEY and SMNVEV (reference sequence). This CDR3 spans 12 amino acids.